A selection of T cell receptor beta chains follows, all from one sample in a study of CD8+ T cells in alopecia areata. Repertoires were generated with immunoSEQ multiplex PCR, while TCRdb's copy carries only in-frame clones and drops some. This table has 150,000 to 200,000 clones, about 63% appearing once. Source: CD4+ T cells sorted from blood, taken at week 0. The receptors were gathered from a human donor with alopecia areata. The CDR3 runs from the conserved cysteine through the conserved F or W. Each record gives: V gene, J gene, CDR3 length, D gene, clone size, CDR3 DNA, CDR3 protein. A D gene is named only where the DNA matches it firmly. Clone size is shown for a subset of rows, as once, few, many or a class of expanded clone.

>TRBV30|TRBJ1-6|13|.|.
TGTGCCTGGAGCCCAGGATCAGGCTCACCCCTCCACTTT
CAWSPGSGSPLHF
>TRBV29-1|TRBJ1-3|13|.|.
TGCAGCGTTGCTGTCGCCTCTGGAAACACCATATATTTT
CSVAVASGNTIYF
>TRBV25-1|TRBJ1-2|12|.|.
TGTGCCAGCAGTGACAAAGGCTATGGCTACACCTTC
CASSDKGYGYTF
>TRBV5-6|TRBJ1-2|15|.|.
TGTGCCAGCAGGGGTATCAAATCAGGGTACACGGGCTACACCTTC
CASRGIKSGYTGYTF
>TRBV29-1|TRBJ1-4|11|.|.
TGCAGCGCTAAGGTTGGGGACATACTGTTTTTT
CSAKVGDILFF
>TRBV30|TRBJ1-1|11|.|.
TGTGCCTGGAGTACTCTCACTGAAGCTTTCTTT
CAWSTLTEAFF
>TRBV30|TRBJ2-5|11|TRBD1|few
TGTGCCTGGGGGACAGAAGAGACCCAGTACTTC
CAWGTEETQYF
>TRBV5-1|TRBJ1-1|13|.|few
TGCGCCAGCAGCTTGGATGTGAACACTGAAGCTTTCTTT
CASSLDVNTEAFF
>TRBV6-6|TRBJ1-2|12|.|few
TGTGCCAGCAGTTTTAGAACAGACGGCTACACCTTC
CASSFRTDGYTF
>TRBV18|TRBJ1-1|15|.|.
TGTGCCAGCTCACGCAAGTTTGAAATGAACACTGAAGCTTTCTTT
CASSRKFEMNTEAFF
>TRBV6-4|TRBJ2-1|14|TRBD2|few
TGTGCCAGCAGTGATTGGACTAGCGGGGAAGGGCAGTTCTTC
CASSDWTSGEGQFF
>TRBV11-3|TRBJ2-1|13|.|few
TGTGCCAGCAGCCCGCGAACAGACAATGAGCAGTTCTTC
CASSPRTDNEQFF
>TRBV29-1|TRBJ1-1|13|.|.
TGCAGCGTTGAACACAGGGCGAACACTGAAGCTTTCTTT
CSVEHRANTEAFF
>TRBV5-1|TRBJ2-5|14|.|.
TGCGCCAGCAGCCCACAGGGACTCCAAGAGACCCAGTACTTC
CASSPQGLQETQYF
>TRBV9|TRBJ1-6|15|TRBD1|.
TGTGCCAGCAGCACGACAGGGGGCTCTGGTTCACCCCTCCACTTT
CASSTTGGSGSPLHF
>TRBV30|TRBJ1-2|13|.|.
TGTGCCTGGACGTTAGGGCCTAACTATGGCTACACCTTC
CAWTLGPNYGYTF
>TRBV30|TRBJ2-5|13|TRBD1|.
TGTGCCTGGAGGGGACAGGCGGGGGAGACCCAGTACTTC
CAWRGQAGETQYF
>TRBV30|TRBJ1-2|14|TRBD1|once
TGTGCCTGGAGCCCTCTGACAGGGGGATATGGCTACACCTTC
CAWSPLTGGYGYTF
>TRBV4-3|TRBJ1-2|15|.|.
TGCGCCAGCAGCCCGGGAGGGACATCTAACTATGGCTACACCTTC
CASSPGGTSNYGYTF
>TRBV7-8|TRBJ2-6|13|.|.
TGTGCCAGCAGCTTTTGGCGGGGCAACGTCCTGACTTTC
CASSFWRGNVLTF
>TRBV5-1|TRBJ2-3|15|.|.
TGCGCCAGCAGCTTAGAAGGACAGACCACAGATACGCAGTATTTT
CASSLEGQTTDTQYF
>TRBV5-1|TRBJ2-6|15|.|few
TGCGCCAGCAGCTTGGCTGGTGCTGGGGCCAACGTCCTGACTTTC
CASSLAGAGANVLTF
>TRBV18|TRBJ2-1|14|TRBD1|once
TGTGCCAGCTCACCAACATGGGACAGTCAAGAGCAGTTCTTC
CASSPTWDSQEQFF
>TRBV29-1|TRBJ2-1|12|.|.
TGCAGCGTTCGTCAGGGCCCCAATGAGCAGTTCTTC
CSVRQGPNEQFF
>TRBV7-2|TRBJ1-1|13|.|.
TGTGCCAGCAGCTTATTGGAGAACACTGAAGCTTTCTTT
CASSLLENTEAFF
>TRBV7-2|TRBJ2-3|15|TRBD2|.
TGTGCCAGCAGCCCCCTAGCGGGGGGCCCAGATACGCAGTATTTT
CASSPLAGGPDTQYF
>TRBV29-1|TRBJ2-3|13|.|once
TGCAGCGTTGAATTTAGCAGCGCAGATACGCAGTATTTT
CSVEFSSADTQYF
>TRBV30|TRBJ2-5|13|.|few
TGTGCCTGGAAAGGGGGACCTGGAGAGACCCAGTACTTC
CAWKGGPGETQYF
>TRBV11-3|TRBJ1-2|12|.|.
TGTGCCACGAGGGGCTCCAACTATGGCTACACCTTC
CATRGSNYGYTF
>TRBV29-1|TRBJ2-7|11|.|.
TGCAGCGTTTCTCGCGGCTACGAGCAGTACTTC
CSVSRGYEQYF
>TRBV7-9|TRBJ1-6|14|TRBD1|few
TGTGCCAGCAGCGAGGGACAGGGGTCTTCACCCCTCCACTTT
CASSEGQGSSPLHF
>TRBV29-1|TRBJ1-2|14|.|.
TGCAGCGTTGAACCCCCGGGGAGGACCTATGGCTACACCTTC
CSVEPPGRTYGYTF
>TRBV5-5|TRBJ1-2|13|.|.
TGTGCCAGCAGCTTGGATCCAAACTATGGCTACACCTTC
CASSLDPNYGYTF
>TRBV11-2|TRBJ1-1|15|.|.
TGTGCCAGCAGCTCTCGGTTCGTGGGGGACACTGAAGCTTTCTTT
CASSSRFVGDTEAFF
>TRBV2|TRBJ2-1|12|TRBD2|.
TGTGCCAGCAGAGGGACTAACAATGAGCAGTTCTTC
CASRGTNNEQFF
>TRBV5-1|TRBJ1-2|15|TRBD1|.
TGCGCCAGCAGCGAGGAAGGGGGCGCGGGCTATGGCTACACCTTC
CASSEEGGAGYGYTF
>TRBV5-6|TRBJ2-6|16|.|.
TGTGCCAGCAGCTTCTCCACTGGAACTGGGGCCAACGTCCTGACTTTC
CASSFSTGTGANVLTF
>TRBV4-1|TRBJ2-1|15|TRBD2|once
TGCGCCAGCAGCCAAGAGGGACTAGCTGGCAGTGAGCAGTTCTTC
CASSQEGLAGSEQFF
>TRBV9|TRBJ1-2|16|.|.
TGTGCCAGCAGCCCTACTCAGGGTGCAAGGGGAGGAGGCTACACCTTC
CASSPTQGARGGGYTF
>TRBV7-2|TRBJ1-1|17|TRBD1|few
TGTGCCAGCAGCTTGACCGGGACAGGGGTAGGGAACACTGAAGCTTTCTTT
CASSLTGTGVGNTEAFF